One sample yielded the 25 T cell receptor beta chains listed below, sequenced in a study of T and B cells in COVID-19 patients. Each TRB amplification used roughly 230-550 ng of genomic DNA from blood. Multiplex PCR with BIOMED2 TRB-A/B primer pools amplified TRB rearrangements. TCRdb itself ran the multiplex PCR reads through MiXCR, one entry per CDR3 protein. The sample has about 3,300 distinct CDR3 sequences, 21% seen once. Sequencing input: blood. These receptors all come from a human donor with active COVID-19.

Relative to its sample, this clonotype is large (0.1 to 1%). The V gene is TRBV19, the J gene TRBJ1-6; 8 bases match TRBD1. Germline loops: CDR1 LNHDA, CDR2 SQIVND (reference sequence). This CDR3 comprises 13 residues. V lost 3 bases, J lost 12 bases, and 4 bases stayed unmatched. CDR3 sequence reads: CASSIGTGRPLHF. The CDR3 bases are TGTGCCAGTAGTATCGGGACAGGACGACCCCTCCACTTT.

CDR3 protein: CSAPSGGALGGETQYF. The CDR3 coding sequence is TGCAGTGCTCCTAGCGGGGGGGCCTTGGGCGGAGAGACCCAGTACTTC. The rearrangement uses TRBV20-1 and TRBJ2-5; TRBD2 matches at 12 bases. Losses at the gene ends were 5 bases for V and 4 bases for J; bases not matched to a gene: 11. The CDR3 sequence is 16 residues long. Looked up from germline, CDR1 is DFQATT and CDR2 is SNEGSKA (reference sequence).

In this sample, this clonotype is medium-sized (0.01 to 0.1%). The genes are TRBV6-5 and TRBJ1-2; 9 bases map to TRBD1. Trimming at V came to 4 bases and at J to 7 bases, leaving 16 bases not matched to a gene. Germline lookup yields CDR1 MNHEY and CDR2 SVGAGI. CDR3 length: 17 residues. In DNA, the CDR3 is TGTGCCAGCAGTTCCTGGGACAGGGAAGGTGAGGAGTCTGGCTACACCTTC. This gives the protein CASSSWDREGEESGYTF.

In its sample, this clonotype was seen a few times. The chain carries TRBV20-1 and TRBJ2-7, with 9 positions matching TRBD1. Germline V gene sequence: CDR1 DFQATT, CDR2 SNEGSKA (reference sequence). The CDR3 length is 13 residues. V lost 6 bases to trimming and J lost 5 bases; unmatched junction nucleotides: 8. The CDR3 is CSAVDRGRDEQYF. CDR3 bases: TGCAGTGCCGTGGACAGGGGCCGAGACGAGCAGTACTTC.

The genes are TRBV20-1 and TRBJ2-3; tentatively, D is TRBD1 (6 bases). In germline, CDR1 is DFQATT, CDR2 SNEGSKA (reference sequence). V was trimmed by 5 bases and J by 4 bases, leaving 10 bases between them. This CDR3 is built from 12 residues. The CDR3 DNA sequence: TGCAGTGCTGGCGGACAGTCAGATACGCAGTATTTT. Amino acid sequence: CSAGGQSDTQYF.

Comments on this clonotype: A clone one base away is much larger, so this may be a read error. This sequence joins TRBV19 and TRBJ1-1, with TRBD1 identical over 10 bases. The CDR3 runs 17 residues. Germline-derived CDR1 and CDR2 are LNHDA and SQIVND (reference sequence). In nucleotides, the CDR3 is TGTACCAGTAGTCCGCGAAGGGGGACAGGGGTGAACACTGAAGCTTTCTTT. This codes for CTSSPRRGTGVNTEAFF. Supplemented by reference TRBV19 and TRBJ1-1, the full variable domain reads DGGITQSPKYLFRKEGQNVTLSCEQNLNHDAMYWYRQDPGQGLRLIYYSQIVNDFQKGDIAEGYSVSREKKESFPLTVTSAQKNPTAFYLCTSSPRRGTGVNTEAFFGQGTRLTVV.

This clonotype was observed a few times. The chain combines TRBV6-5 with TRBJ1-1, with TRBD1 identical over 7 bases. Germline V gene sequence: CDR1 MNHEY, CDR2 SVGAGI. CDR3 size: 18 residues. V lost 8 bases to trimming and J lost 4 bases; unmatched junction nucleotides: 22. CDR3 nucleotides: TGTGCCAGCTCATTTCAACAAGGGGGCGGAGGTTCTAGCACTGAAGCTTTCTTT. It encodes CASSFQQGGGGSSTEAFF.

Of note for this clonotype: This may stem from a read error, because a much larger clone lies one nucleotide away. This chain connects TRBV4-2 to TRBJ2-2; D may be TRBD2 (5 bases). Germline lookup yields CDR1 LGHNA and CDR2 YNFKEQ. The CDR3 sequence is 14 residues long. The CDR3 DNA reads as TGTGCCAGCAGCCAAGTTGGCAACACCGGGGAGCTGCTTTTT. This encodes CASSQVGNTGELLF.

A note on this clonotype: This may come from a read error, since a much larger clone is one base off. CDR3 coding DNA: TGTGCCAGCAGCGTCAGATGTGGTGGCGGCTACACCTTC. As protein: CASSVRCGGGYTF. The chain has TRBV5-6 and TRBJ1-2; D gene unclear. V gave up 4 bases and J gave up 8 bases, with 15 bases separating them. Germline V gives CDR1 SGHDT, CDR2 YYEEEE. The CDR3 is made up of 13 amino acids.

This clonotype turned up a few times. V gene TRBV7-2 combines with J gene TRBJ2-2, with D hard to call. The CDR3 consists of 14 residues. CDR1 and CDR2 from the germline V gene are SGHTA and FQGNSA. The V end was cut by 2 bases, the J end by 4 bases, with 8 bases between. The CDR3 nucleotides read TGTGCCAGCAGCTTATTTGGTATCACCGGGGAGCTGTTTTTT. It codes for CASSLFGITGELFF.

This clonotype is medium-sized by share. The chain couples TRBV13 to TRBJ2-3; the match to TRBD2 covers 11 bases. The CDR3 sequence is 15 residues long. The junction had 2 bases not matched to a gene; V was cut back by 5 bases and J by 1 base. CDR1 is PRHDT, CDR2 FYEKMQ, per germline (reference sequence). CDR3 region: CASSILAGGTDTQYF. The CDR3, as DNA: TGTGCCAGCAGCATACTAGCGGGAGGCACAGATACGCAGTATTTT. The full variable domain, completed using reference TRBV13 and TRBJ2-3, is AAGVIQSPRHLIKEKRETATLKCYPIPRHDTVYWYQQGPGQDPQFLISFYEKMQSDKGSIPDRFSAQQFSDYHSELNMSSLELGDSALYFCASSILAGGTDTQYFGPGTRLTVL.

The chain has TRBV20-1 and TRBJ1-1; 9 nucleotides line up with TRBD1. Per the germline V gene, CDR1 is DFQATT and CDR2 is SNEGSKA (reference sequence). The ends lost 6 bases at V and 0 bases at J; junction bases unmatched: 11. The CDR3 contains 16 residues. Here the CDR3 reads CSAPRPGTGLNTEAFF. The CDR3 nucleotides are TGCAGTGCCCCTCGTCCCGGGACAGGGTTGAACACTGAAGCTTTCTTT.

This clonotype came up a few times. The chain employs TRBV20-1 and TRBJ2-1; 8 nucleotides match TRBD2. The CDR3 has 14 amino acids. Germline trimming cut 3 bases from V and 2 bases from J; bases unmatched to any gene: 3. CDR1 is DFQATT and CDR2 is SNEGSKA in the germline V gene (reference sequence). In DNA form, the CDR3 reads TGCAGTGCTAGCGGGGGGGCGACCTACAATGAGCAGTTCTTC. As protein: CSASGGATYNEQFF.

The chain carries TRBV12-3 or TRBV12-4 and TRBJ1-2; the match to TRBD1 covers 8 bases. The CDR3 consists of 14 residues. V was clipped by 4 bases and J by 8 bases; unmatched bases: 9. The CDR3 DNA reads TGTGCCAGCAGTTCCGGACAGGGAATCTCCGGCTACACCTTC. It encodes CASSSGQGISGYTF.

Judged by abundance, this clonotype is medium-sized. V is TRBV19 and J is TRBJ2-7; 10 positions match TRBD1. V gave up 5 bases and J gave up 2 bases; unmatched junction bases: 9. The CDR3 loop spans 16 amino acids. Germline values: CDR1 LNHDA, CDR2 SQIVND (reference sequence). Here the CDR3 DNA reads TGTGCCAGTAGTGTGGGGGGACAGGGGTTCCCCTACGAGCAGTACTTC. Translated: CASSVGGQGFPYEQYF.

In this sample, this clonotype is large. The chain has TRBV29-1 and TRBJ2-7, with 10 bases aligning to TRBD2. The CDR3 spans 14 residues. V was clipped by 3 bases and J by 7 bases; unmatched bases: 9. Germline lookup yields CDR1 SQVTM and CDR2 ANQGSEA. The CDR3 is CSVERLAGVGEQYF. CDR3 bases: TGCAGCGTTGAGCGGCTAGCGGGAGTGGGAGAGCAGTACTTC.

The sample holds one count of this clonotype. The chain employs TRBV19 and TRBJ2-7; TRBD2 agrees at 14 bases. This CDR3 contains 19 residues. The V segment lost 5 bases and the J segment 3 bases; nucleotides outside the gene matches: 15. The germline gives CDR1 LNHDA, CDR2 SQIVND (reference sequence). CDR3 residues: CASSLGGTSGSERYYEQYF. The DNA for the CDR3 is TGTGCCAGTAGTCTAGGCGGGACTAGCGGGAGTGAACGGTACTACGAGCAGTACTTC.

The CDR3 here is CATKAATGGVNEKLFF. DNA of the CDR3: TGTGCCACCAAGGCGGCGACAGGTGGGGTTAATGAAAAACTGTTTTTT. This sequence joins TRBV10-3 and TRBJ1-4; TRBD1 might be the D (6 bases). The V gene lost 10 bases and the J gene lost 4 bases, with 22 bases spanning the gap. In germline, CDR1 is ENHRY, CDR2 SYGVKD. CDR3 length: 16 residues.

This clonotype is medium-sized by share. The chain combines TRBV6-5 with TRBJ1-1; D unclear. Looked up from germline, CDR1 is MNHEY and CDR2 is SVGAGI. V lost 0 bases and J 5 bases, leaving 10 bases between the germline ends. CDR3 length: 14 amino acids. CDR3 region: CASSYSSQATEAFF. The CDR3 coding sequence is TGTGCCAGCAGTTACTCCAGCCAGGCGACTGAAGCTTTCTTT.

A few counts support this clonotype. The chain has TRBV20-1 and TRBJ2-7; D uncertain. CDR1 and CDR2 from the germline V gene are DFQATT and SNEGSKA (reference sequence). With 6 bases removed from V and 4 bases from J, the gap between germline ends came to 22 bases. This CDR3 region has 15 residues. CDR3 nucleotides: TGCAGTGCAACCGCCCGGATGGTAGCCGGATACGAGCAGTACTTC. It encodes CSATARMVAGYEQYF.

The CDR3 DNA sequence: TGCGCCAGCAGCTTGGGGGGAGACTACGAGCAGTACTTC. This encodes CASSLGGDYEQYF. The chain employs TRBV5-1 and TRBJ2-7; possibly TRBD2 for D (5 bases). Trimming pared 0 bases from V and 3 bases from J, leaving 7 bases between. CDR1 and CDR2 (germline): SGHRS, YFSETQ. This CDR3 region has 13 residues. The complete variable domain, with remaining parts taken from reference TRBV5-1 and TRBJ2-7, reads KAGVTQTPRYLIKTRGQQVTLSCSPISGHRSVSWYQQTPGQGLQFLFEYFSETQRNKGNFPGRFSGRQFSNSRSEMNVSTLELGDSALYLCASSLGGDYEQYFGPGTRLTVT.

This clonotype is labeled as medium-sized. The chain has TRBV6-5 and TRBJ1-2; D may be TRBD1 (6 bases). V was trimmed by 2 bases and J by 6 bases, leaving 22 bases between them. CDR1 and CDR2 (germline): MNHEY, SVGAGI. The CDR3 runs to 17 residues. The CDR3 here is CASSYGTGRGHYNGYTF. The CDR3 DNA is TGTGCCAGCAGTTACGGTACAGGGAGGGGACATTATAATGGCTACACCTTC.

The CDR3 DNA reads TGCAGTGCTAGACAGGGGTTTGGCACTGAAGCTTTCTTT. Amino acids: CSARQGFGTEAFF. The rearrangement uses TRBV20-1 and TRBJ1-1, with a possible D match to TRBD1 (6 bases). The V gene's germline CDR1 is DFQATT and CDR2 SNEGSKA (reference sequence). The CDR3 runs to 13 residues. The V gene lost 2 bases and the J gene lost 4 bases, with 11 bases spanning the gap.

This clonotype counts as medium-sized (0.01 to 0.1%). The rearrangement joins TRBV27 to TRBJ2-7; D remains unclear. CDR1 MNHEY and CDR2 SMNVEV come from the germline V gene (reference sequence). V lost 2 bases to trimming and J lost 0 bases, with 8 bases between them. The CDR3 sequence is 14 residues long. CDR3: CASSLGPASYEQYF. CDR3 DNA sequence: TGTGCCAGCAGTTTAGGACCAGCCTCCTACGAGCAGTACTTC.

This clonotype was detected a few times. The rearrangement joins TRBV20-1 to TRBJ2-7, with 11 bases fitting TRBD2. Germline-derived CDR1 and CDR2 are DFQATT and SNEGSKA (reference sequence). The CDR3 length is 15 residues. V trimming: 4 bases; J trimming: 3 bases; junction bases outside the gene matches: 8. The CDR3 region is CSATGTSGRNYEQYF. CDR3 in DNA: TGCAGTGCTACTGGTACTAGCGGGAGAAACTACGAGCAGTACTTC.